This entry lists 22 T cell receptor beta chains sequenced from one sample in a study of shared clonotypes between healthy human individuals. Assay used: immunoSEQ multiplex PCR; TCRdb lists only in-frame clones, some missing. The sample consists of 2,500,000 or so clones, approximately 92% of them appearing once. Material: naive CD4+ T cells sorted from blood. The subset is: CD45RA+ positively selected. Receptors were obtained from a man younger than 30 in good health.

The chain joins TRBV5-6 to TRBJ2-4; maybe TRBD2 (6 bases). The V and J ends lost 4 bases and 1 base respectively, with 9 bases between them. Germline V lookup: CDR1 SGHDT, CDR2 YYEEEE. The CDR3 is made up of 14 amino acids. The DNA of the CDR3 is TGTGCCAGCAGCCTCGCGGGGGCCAAAAACATTCAGTACTTC. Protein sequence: CASSLAGAKNIQYF.

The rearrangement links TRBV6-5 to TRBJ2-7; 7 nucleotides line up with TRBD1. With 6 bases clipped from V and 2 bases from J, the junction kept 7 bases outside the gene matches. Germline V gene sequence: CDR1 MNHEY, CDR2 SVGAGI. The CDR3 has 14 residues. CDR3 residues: CASSNYRGAYEQYF. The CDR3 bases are TGTGCCAGCAGCAATTACAGGGGTGCCTACGAGCAGTACTTC.

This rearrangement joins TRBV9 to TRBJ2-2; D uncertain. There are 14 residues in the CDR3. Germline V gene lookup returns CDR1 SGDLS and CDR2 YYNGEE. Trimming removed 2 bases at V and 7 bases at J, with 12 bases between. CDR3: CASSVASFGGELFF. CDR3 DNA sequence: TGTGCCAGCAGCGTCGCTAGTTTCGGCGGGGAGCTGTTTTTT.

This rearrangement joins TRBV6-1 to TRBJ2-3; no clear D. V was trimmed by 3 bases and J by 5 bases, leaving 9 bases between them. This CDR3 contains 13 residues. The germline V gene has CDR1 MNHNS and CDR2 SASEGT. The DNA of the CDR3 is TGTGCCAGCAGTGAGGTCCCCCGAGATACGCAGTATTTT. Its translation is CASSEVPRDTQYF.

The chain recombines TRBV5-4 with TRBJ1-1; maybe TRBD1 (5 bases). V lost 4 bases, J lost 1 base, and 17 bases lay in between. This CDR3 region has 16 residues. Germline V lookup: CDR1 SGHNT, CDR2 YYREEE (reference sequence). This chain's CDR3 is CASSPGGSERNTEAFF. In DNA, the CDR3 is TGTGCCAGCAGCCCGGGGGGGTCGGAGAGGAACACTGAAGCTTTCTTT.

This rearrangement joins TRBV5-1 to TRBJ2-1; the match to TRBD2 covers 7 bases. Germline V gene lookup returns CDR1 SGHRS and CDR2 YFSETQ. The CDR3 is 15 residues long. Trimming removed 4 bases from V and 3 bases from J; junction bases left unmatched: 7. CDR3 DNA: TGCGCCAGCAGCCGGAGCGGGGAGAGCTACAATGAGCAGTTCTTC. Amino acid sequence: CASSRSGESYNEQFF.

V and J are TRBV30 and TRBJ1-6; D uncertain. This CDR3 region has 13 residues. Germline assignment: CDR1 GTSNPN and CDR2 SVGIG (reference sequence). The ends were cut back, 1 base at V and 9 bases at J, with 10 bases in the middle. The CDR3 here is CAWSAGPSSPLHF. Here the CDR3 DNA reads TGTGCCTGGAGTGCAGGCCCAAGTTCACCCCTCCACTTT.

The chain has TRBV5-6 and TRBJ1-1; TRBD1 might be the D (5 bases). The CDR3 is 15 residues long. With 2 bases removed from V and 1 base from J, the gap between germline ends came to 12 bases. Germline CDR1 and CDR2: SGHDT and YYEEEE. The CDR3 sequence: CASSFQKGTNTEAFF. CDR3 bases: TGTGCCAGCAGCTTCCAAAAGGGGACGAACACTGAAGCTTTCTTT.

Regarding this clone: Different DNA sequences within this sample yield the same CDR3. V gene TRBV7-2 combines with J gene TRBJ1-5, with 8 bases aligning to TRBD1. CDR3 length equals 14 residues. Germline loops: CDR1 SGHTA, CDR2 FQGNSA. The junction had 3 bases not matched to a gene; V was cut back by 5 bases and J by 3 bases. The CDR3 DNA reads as TGTGCCAGCAGCAGGACAGGGTTCAATCAGCCCCAGCATTTT. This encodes CASSRTGFNQPQHF.

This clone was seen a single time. The CDR3, as DNA: TGTGCCAGCAGCCAACTGGGACAGATCCTTCGGCCTGGCTATGGCTACACCTTC. Amino acids: CASSQLGQILRPGYGYTF. V usage is TRBV14 and J usage is TRBJ1-2; 7 positions agree with TRBD1. The J segment lost 4 bases and the V segment lost 2 bases, leaving 16 bases of the junction unmatched. Germline CDR1 is SGHDN and CDR2 is FVKESK. The CDR3 is 18 residues long.

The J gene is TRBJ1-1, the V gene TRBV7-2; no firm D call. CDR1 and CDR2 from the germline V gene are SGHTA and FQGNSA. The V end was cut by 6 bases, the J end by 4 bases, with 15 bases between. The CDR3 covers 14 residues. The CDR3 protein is CASRTIGSPTEAFF. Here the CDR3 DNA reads TGTGCCAGCAGGACGATAGGGTCTCCCACTGAAGCTTTCTTT. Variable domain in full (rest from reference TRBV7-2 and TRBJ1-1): GAGVSQSPSNKVTEKGKDVELRCDPISGHTALYWYRQSLGQGLEFLIYFQGNSAPDKSGLPSDRFSAERTGGSVSTLTIQRTQQEDSAVYLCASRTIGSPTEAFFGQGTRLTVV.

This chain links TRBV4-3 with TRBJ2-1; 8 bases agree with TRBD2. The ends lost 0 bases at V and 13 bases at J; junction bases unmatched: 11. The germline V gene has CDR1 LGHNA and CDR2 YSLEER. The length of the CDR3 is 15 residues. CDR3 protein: CASSQDLMGLVRQFF. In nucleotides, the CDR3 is TGCGCCAGCAGCCAAGATCTAATGGGACTAGTTCGTCAGTTCTTC.

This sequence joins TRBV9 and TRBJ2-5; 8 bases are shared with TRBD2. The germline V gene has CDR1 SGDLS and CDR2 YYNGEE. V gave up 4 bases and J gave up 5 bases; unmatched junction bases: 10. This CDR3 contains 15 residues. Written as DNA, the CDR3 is TGTGCCAGCAGCCTTAGCGGGGACGCTTGGGAGACCCAGTACTTC. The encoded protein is CASSLSGDAWETQYF.

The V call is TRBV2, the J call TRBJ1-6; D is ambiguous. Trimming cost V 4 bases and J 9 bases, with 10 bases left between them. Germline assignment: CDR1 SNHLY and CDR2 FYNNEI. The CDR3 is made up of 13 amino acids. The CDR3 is CASSGENTSPLHF. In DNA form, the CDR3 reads TGTGCCAGCAGTGGGGAGAACACTTCACCCCTCCACTTT. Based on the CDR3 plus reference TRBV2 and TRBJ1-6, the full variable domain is EPEVTQTPSHQVTQMGQEVILRCVPISNHLYFYWYRQILGQKVEFLVSFYNNEISEKSEIFDDQFSVERPDGSNFTLKIRSTKLEDSAMYFCASSGENTSPLHFGNGTRLTVT.

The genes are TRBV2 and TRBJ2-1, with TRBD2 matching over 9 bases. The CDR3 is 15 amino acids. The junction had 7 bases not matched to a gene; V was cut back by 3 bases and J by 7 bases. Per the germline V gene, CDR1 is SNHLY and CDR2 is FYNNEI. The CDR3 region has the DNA TGTGCCAGCAGTGAGATAGCGGGGGTGGATAATGAGCAGTTCTTC. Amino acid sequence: CASSEIAGVDNEQFF. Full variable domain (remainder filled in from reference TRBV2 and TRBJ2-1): EPEVTQTPSHQVTQMGQEVILRCVPISNHLYFYWYRQILGQKVEFLVSFYNNEISEKSEIFDDQFSVERPDGSNFTLKIRSTKLEDSAMYFCASSEIAGVDNEQFFGPGTRLTVL.

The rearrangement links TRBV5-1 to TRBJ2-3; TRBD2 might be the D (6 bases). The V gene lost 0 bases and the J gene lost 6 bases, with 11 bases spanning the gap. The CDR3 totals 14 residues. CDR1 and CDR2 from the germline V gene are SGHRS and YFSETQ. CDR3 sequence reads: CASSLAISGDTQYF. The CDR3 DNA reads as TGCGCCAGCAGCTTGGCCATAAGCGGGGATACGCAGTATTTT.

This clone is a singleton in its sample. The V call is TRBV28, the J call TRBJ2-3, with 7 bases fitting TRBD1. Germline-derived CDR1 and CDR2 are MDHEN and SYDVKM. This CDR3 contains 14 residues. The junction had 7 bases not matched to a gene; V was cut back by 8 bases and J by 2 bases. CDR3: CASSRRGITDTQYF. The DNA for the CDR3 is TGTGCCAGCTCCCGCAGGGGGATCACAGATACGCAGTATTTT.

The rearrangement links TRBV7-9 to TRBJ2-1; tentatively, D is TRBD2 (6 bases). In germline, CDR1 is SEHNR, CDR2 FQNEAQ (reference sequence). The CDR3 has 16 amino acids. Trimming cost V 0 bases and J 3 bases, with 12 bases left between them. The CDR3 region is CASSLAVAVNYNEQFF. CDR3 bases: TGTGCCAGCAGCTTAGCGGTAGCGGTAAACTACAATGAGCAGTTCTTC.

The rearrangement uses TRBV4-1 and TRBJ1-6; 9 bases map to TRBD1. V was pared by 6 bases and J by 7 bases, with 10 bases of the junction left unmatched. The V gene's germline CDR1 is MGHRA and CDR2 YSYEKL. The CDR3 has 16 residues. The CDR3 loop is CASRKLGQGGNSPLHF. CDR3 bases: TGCGCCAGCAGAAAATTGGGACAGGGTGGAAATTCACCCCTCCACTTT.

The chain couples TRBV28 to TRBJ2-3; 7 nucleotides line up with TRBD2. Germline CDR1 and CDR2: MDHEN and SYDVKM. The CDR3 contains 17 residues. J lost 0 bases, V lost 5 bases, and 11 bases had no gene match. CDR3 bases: TGTGCCAGCAGTCCTGCCCGGCGGGGGAAAAGCACAGATACGCAGTATTTT. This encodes CASSPARRGKSTDTQYF.

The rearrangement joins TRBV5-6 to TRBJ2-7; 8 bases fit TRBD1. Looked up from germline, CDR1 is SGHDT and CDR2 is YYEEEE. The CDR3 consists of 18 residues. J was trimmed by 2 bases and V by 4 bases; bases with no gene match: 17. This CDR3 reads CASSPTGNQGAPPYEQYF. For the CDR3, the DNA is TGTGCCAGCAGCCCTACGGGCAACCAGGGGGCACCCCCCTACGAGCAGTACTTC.

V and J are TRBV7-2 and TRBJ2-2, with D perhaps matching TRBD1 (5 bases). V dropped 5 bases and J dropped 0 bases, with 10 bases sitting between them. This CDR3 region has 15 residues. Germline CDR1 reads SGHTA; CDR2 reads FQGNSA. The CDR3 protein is CASSPDSANTGELFF. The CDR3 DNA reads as TGTGCCAGCAGCCCCGACAGCGCGAACACCGGGGAGCTGTTTTTT.